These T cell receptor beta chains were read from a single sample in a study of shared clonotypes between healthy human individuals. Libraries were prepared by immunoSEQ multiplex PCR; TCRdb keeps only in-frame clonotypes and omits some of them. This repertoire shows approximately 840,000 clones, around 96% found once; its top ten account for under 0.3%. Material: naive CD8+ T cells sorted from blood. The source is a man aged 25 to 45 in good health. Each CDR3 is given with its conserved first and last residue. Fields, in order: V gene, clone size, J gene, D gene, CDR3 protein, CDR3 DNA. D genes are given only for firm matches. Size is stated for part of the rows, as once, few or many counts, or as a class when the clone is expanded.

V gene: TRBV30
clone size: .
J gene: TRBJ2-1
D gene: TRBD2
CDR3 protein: CAWSSGGKVNEQFF
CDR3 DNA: TGTGCCTGGAGTTCCGGGGGGAAAGTGAATGAGCAGTTCTTC

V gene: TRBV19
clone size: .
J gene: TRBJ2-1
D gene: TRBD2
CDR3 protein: CASQGLAGGNEQFF
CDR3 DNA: TGTGCCAGCCAAGGACTAGCGGGAGGCAATGAGCAGTTCTTC

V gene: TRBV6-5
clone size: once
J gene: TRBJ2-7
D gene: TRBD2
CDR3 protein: CASSKLGGSSYEQYF
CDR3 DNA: TGTGCCAGCAGTAAGTTGGGGGGGAGCTCCTACGAGCAGTACTTC

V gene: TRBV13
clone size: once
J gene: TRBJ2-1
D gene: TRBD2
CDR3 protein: CASSLGLAGGDEQFF
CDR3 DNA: TGTGCCAGCAGCTTAGGTCTAGCGGGTGGTGATGAGCAGTTCTTC

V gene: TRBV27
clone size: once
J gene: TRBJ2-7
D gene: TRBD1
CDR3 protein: CASSQGQGPLEQYF
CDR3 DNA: TGTGCCAGCAGTCAGGGACAGGGGCCCCTCGAGCAGTACTTC

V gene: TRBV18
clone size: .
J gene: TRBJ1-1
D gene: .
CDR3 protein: CASSPPPLLNTEAFF
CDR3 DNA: TGTGCCAGCTCACCACCGCCACTCCTGAACACTGAAGCTTTCTTT

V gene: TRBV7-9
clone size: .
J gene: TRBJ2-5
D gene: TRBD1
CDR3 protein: CASSPTGGGETQYF
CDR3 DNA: TGTGCCAGCAGCCCCACAGGGGGCGGTGAGACCCAGTACTTC

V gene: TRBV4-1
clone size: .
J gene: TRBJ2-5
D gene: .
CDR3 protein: CASSQDLYQETQYF
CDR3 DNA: TGCGCCAGCAGCCAAGATCTGTACCAAGAGACCCAGTACTTC

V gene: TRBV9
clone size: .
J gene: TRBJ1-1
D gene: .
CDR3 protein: CASSVYNSGTEAFF
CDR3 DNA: TGTGCCAGCAGCGTTTACAATAGTGGCACTGAAGCTTTCTTT

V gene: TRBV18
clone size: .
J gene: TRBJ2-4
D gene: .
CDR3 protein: CASSRPPANIQYF
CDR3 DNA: TGTGCCAGCTCAAGACCCCCTGCGAACATTCAGTACTTC

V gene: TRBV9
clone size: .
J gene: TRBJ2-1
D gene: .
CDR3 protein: CASSVELSHNEQFF
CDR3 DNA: TGTGCCAGCAGCGTAGAACTCTCACACAATGAGCAGTTCTTC

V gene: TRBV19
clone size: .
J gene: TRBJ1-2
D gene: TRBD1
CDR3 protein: CASSILQGGNDYGYTF
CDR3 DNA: TGTGCCAGTAGTATACTACAGGGGGGCAACGACTATGGCTACACCTTC

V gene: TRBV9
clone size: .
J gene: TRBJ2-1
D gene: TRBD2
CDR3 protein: CASSGTKGLAGGHEQFF
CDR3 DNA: TGTGCCAGCAGCGGGACTAAAGGACTAGCGGGAGGTCATGAGCAGTTCTTC

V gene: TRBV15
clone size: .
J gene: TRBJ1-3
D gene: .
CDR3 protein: CATSKGPEDTIYF
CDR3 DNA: TGTGCCACCAGCAAAGGACCGGAGGACACCATATATTTT

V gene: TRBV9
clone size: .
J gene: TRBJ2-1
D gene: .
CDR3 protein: CASSPARGASDEQFF
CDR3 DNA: TGTGCCAGCAGCCCCGCGAGAGGCGCCTCGGATGAGCAGTTCTTC

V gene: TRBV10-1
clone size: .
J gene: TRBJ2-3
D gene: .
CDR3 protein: CASSDSIITDTQYF
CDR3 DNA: TGCGCCAGCAGTGACTCGATTATCACAGATACGCAGTATTTT

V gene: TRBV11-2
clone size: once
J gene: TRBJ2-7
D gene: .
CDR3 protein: CASSLIKWEQYF
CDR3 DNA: TGTGCCAGCAGCTTAATTAAGTGGGAGCAGTACTTC

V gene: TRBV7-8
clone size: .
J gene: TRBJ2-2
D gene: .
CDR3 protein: CASSLAPSRGELFF
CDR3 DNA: TGTGCCAGCAGCTTAGCTCCTTCTCGGGGGGAGCTGTTTTTT

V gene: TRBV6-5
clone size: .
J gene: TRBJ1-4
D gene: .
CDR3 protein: CASSYSMGGEKLFF
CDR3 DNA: TGTGCCAGCAGTTACTCGATGGGGGGCGAAAAACTGTTTTTT

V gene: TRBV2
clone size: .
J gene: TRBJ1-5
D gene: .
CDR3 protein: CASSGSGYYQPQHF
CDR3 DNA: TGTGCCAGCAGTGGGTCAGGGTATTATCAGCCCCAGCATTTT

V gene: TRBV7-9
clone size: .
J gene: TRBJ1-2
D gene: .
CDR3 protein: CASSLDGVGYTF
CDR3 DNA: TGTGCCAGCAGCTTAGATGGGGTCGGCTACACCTTC

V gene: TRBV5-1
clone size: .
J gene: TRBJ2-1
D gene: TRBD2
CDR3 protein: CASSKSGRAQKNSYNEQFF
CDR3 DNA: TGCGCCAGCAGCAAAAGCGGGAGGGCCCAAAAAAACTCATACAATGAGCAGTTCTTC

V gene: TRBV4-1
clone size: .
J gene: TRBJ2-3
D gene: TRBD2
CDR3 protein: CASSEEISGSLTNTQYF
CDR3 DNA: TGCGCCAGCAGCGAAGAGATTAGCGGGAGTTTAACGAATACGCAGTATTTT

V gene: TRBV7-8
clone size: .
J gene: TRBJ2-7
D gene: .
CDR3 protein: CASSPRGGNSYEQYF
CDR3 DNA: TGTGCCAGCAGCCCTAGGGGTGGGAACTCCTACGAGCAGTACTTC

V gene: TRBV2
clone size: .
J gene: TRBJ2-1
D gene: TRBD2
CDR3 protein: CASRGGYNEQFF
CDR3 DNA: TGTGCCAGCAGGGGAGGGTATAATGAGCAGTTCTTC

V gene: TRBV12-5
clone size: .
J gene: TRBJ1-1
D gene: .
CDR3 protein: CASAEGTEAFF
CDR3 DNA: TGTGCTAGTGCCGAGGGCACTGAAGCTTTCTTT

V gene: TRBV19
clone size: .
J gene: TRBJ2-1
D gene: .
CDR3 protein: CASSLDSGIAYNEQFF
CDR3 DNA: TGTGCCAGTAGCCTAGATAGCGGTATAGCCTACAATGAGCAGTTCTTC

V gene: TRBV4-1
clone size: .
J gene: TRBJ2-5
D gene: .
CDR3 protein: CASSQEGQETQYF
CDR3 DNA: TGCGCCAGCAGCCAAGAGGGGCAAGAGACCCAGTACTTC

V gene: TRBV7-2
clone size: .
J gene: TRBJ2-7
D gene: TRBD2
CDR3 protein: CASSSGLAPYEQYF
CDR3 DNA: TGTGCCAGCAGCTCGGGACTAGCCCCCTACGAGCAGTACTTC

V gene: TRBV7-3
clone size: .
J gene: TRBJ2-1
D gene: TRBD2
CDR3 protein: CASSFLAGGVNEQFF
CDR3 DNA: TGTGCCAGCAGCTTCCTAGCGGGAGGCGTGAATGAGCAGTTCTTC

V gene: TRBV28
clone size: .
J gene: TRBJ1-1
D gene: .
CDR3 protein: CASRPPRRNTEAFF
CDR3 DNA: TGTGCCAGCAGACCCCCCAGACGAAACACTGAAGCTTTCTTT

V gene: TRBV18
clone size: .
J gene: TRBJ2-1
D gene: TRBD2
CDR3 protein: CASSPYTSGSDLNEQFF
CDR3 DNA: TGTGCCAGCTCACCATATACTAGCGGGAGTGACCTTAATGAGCAGTTCTTC

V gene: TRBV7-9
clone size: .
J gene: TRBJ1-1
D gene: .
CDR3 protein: CASSLPYTEAFF
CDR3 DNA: TGTGCCAGCAGCTTACCGTACACTGAAGCTTTCTTT

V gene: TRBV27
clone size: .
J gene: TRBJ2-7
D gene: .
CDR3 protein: CASKGGTYEQYF
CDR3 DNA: TGTGCCTCCAAGGGGGGGACCTACGAGCAGTACTTC

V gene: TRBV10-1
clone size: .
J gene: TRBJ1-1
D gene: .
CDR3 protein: CASRQGGNTEAFF
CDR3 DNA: TGCGCCAGCAGACAGGGAGGGAACACTGAAGCTTTCTTT

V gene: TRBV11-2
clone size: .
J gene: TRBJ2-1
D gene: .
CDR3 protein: CASSLATLQYNEQFF
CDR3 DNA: TGTGCCAGCAGCTTAGCAACTTTACAATACAATGAGCAGTTCTTC

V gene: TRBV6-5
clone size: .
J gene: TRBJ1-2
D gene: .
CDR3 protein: CASSYVQGSNYGYTF
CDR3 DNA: TGTGCCAGCAGTTACGTCCAGGGATCTAACTATGGCTACACCTTC

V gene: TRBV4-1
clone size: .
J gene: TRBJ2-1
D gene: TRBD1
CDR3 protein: CASGQGDEQFF
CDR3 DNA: TGCGCCAGCGGGCAGGGGGATGAGCAGTTCTTC

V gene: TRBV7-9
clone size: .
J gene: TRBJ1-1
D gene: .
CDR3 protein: CASSLLETVRQAFF
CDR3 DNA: TGTGCCAGCAGCTTGCTGGAGACAGTCCGCCAAGCTTTCTTT

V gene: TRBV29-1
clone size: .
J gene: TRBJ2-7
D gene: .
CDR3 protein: CSVKTGSSYEQYF
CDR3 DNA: TGCAGCGTTAAAACAGGGAGCTCCTACGAGCAGTACTTC

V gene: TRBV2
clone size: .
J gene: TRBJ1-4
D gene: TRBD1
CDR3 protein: CASPLRDRGRSTNEKLFF
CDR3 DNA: TGTGCCAGCCCCCTTAGGGACAGGGGGCGATCTACTAATGAAAAACTGTTTTTT

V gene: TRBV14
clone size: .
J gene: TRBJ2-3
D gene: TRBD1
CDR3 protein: CASSQELQGTDTQYF
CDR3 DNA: TGTGCCAGCAGCCAAGAACTACAGGGGACAGATACGCAGTATTTT

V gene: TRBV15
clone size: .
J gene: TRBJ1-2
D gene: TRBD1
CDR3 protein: CATSRGGQGQDYGYTF
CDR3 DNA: TGTGCCACCAGTCGAGGGGGACAGGGGCAGGACTATGGCTACACCTTC

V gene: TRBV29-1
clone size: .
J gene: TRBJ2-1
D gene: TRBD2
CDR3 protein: CSQTSGLYNEQFF
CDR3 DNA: TGCAGCCAAACTAGCGGACTTTACAATGAGCAGTTCTTC

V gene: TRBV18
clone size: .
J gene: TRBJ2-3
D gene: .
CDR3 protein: CASSPPFTRDTQYF
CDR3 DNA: TGTGCCAGCTCACCACCGTTCACCCGAGATACGCAGTATTTT

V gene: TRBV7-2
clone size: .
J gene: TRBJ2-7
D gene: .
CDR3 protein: CASSSKTSYEQYF
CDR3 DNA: TGTGCCAGCAGCTCGAAGACTAGCTACGAGCAGTACTTC

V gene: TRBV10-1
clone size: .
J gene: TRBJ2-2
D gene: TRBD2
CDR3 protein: CASSGPRTSGNFGELFF
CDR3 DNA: TGCGCCAGCAGTGGCCCCAGGACTAGCGGAAATTTCGGGGAGCTGTTTTTT

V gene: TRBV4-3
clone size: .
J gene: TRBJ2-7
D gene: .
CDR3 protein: CASSQEERLGYEQYF
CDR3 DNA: TGCGCCAGCAGCCAAGAAGAGCGCCTAGGCTACGAGCAGTACTTC

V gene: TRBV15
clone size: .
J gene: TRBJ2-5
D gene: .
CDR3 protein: CATSRDGETQYF
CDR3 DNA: TGTGCCACCAGCAGAGACGGAGAGACCCAGTACTTC

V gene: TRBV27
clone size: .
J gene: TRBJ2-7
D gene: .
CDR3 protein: CASSLSRAREQYF
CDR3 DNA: TGTGCCAGCAGTTTATCTAGGGCTCGCGAGCAGTACTTC

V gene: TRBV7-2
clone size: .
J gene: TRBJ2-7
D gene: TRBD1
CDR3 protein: CASSLVGDRDRAYEQYF
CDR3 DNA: TGTGCCAGCAGCTTAGTCGGGGATCGGGACAGGGCCTACGAGCAGTACTTC

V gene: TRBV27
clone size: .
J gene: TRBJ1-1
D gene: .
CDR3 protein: CASSLTGNTEAFF
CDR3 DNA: TGTGCCAGCAGTTTAACTGGGAACACTGAAGCTTTCTTT

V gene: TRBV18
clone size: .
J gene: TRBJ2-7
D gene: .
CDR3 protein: CASSPEPLYEQYF
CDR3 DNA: TGTGCCAGCTCACCGGAACCCCTCTACGAGCAGTACTTC

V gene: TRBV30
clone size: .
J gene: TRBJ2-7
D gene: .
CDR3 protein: CASRDDSYEQYF
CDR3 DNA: TGTGCCTCGCGAGATGATTCCTACGAGCAGTACTTC